This is a list of T cell receptor beta chains from one sample in a study of regulatory T cells in long-lasting Graves disease. TCRdb reprocessed the multiplex PCR reads via MiXCR and lists one record per CDR3 protein. The top ten hold roughly a sixth of the sample, which has over 350,000 distinct CDR3 sequences, approximately 14% seen once. The data were also submitted as part of a second study, on T cells in Graves' hyperthyroidism and ophthalmopathy.

The specimen comprised peripheral blood mononuclear cells (PBMCs), sampled at new diagnosis, from a patient treated with antithyroid drugs. The source is a woman between 50 and 59 years old with Graves disease. CDR3s include the opening cysteine and the closing phenylalanine or tryptophan. The D gene is left open where the match is weak. Size tells how often a clone was seen (once, few, many) or the class of an expanded clone, and some rows leave it out.

>.|TRBJ2-1|many|TRBV7-8
CASSPPLRPNEQFF
TGTGCCAGCAGCCCGCCCCTGAGGCCAAATGAGCAGTTCTTC
>.|TRBJ1-2|few|TRBV29-1
CSVEASFGGYTF
TGCAGCGTTGAAGCCAGCTTTGGTGGCTACACCTTC
>.|TRBJ2-3|many|TRBV5-1
CASSLSAAEDTQYF
TGCGCCAGCAGCTTGTCCGCGGCAGAAGATACGCAGTATTTT
>.|TRBJ1-1|once|TRBV5-1
CASSLNSEASF
TGCGCCAGCAGCTTGAACAGTGAAGCTTCCTTT
>.|TRBJ2-5|.|TRBV9
CASSVGMGEGETQYF
TGTGCCAGCAGCGTAGGGATGGGCGAGGGAGAGACCCAGTACTTC
>.|TRBJ2-1|many|TRBV20-1
CSARTIEGNYNEQFF
TGCAGTGCTAGAACAATAGAGGGTAACTACAATGAGCAGTTCTTC
>TRBD2|TRBJ2-2|.|TRBV5-5
CASSEGVSGRSGELFF
TGTGCCAGCAGCGAGGGGGTTAGCGGGAGGTCCGGGGAGCTGTTTTTT
>.|TRBJ2-4|many|TRBV7-2
CASSLEKRSGSKNIQYF
TGTGCCAGCAGCTTAGAGAAAAGGTCGGGGTCCAAAAACATTCAGTACTTC
>.|TRBJ2-2|few|TRBV19
CASSIGPRTGELFF
TGTGCCAGTAGTATTGGCCCTAGAACCGGGGAGCTGTTTTTT
>TRBD2|TRBJ2-7|many|TRBV7-3
CASSSSGTTELGGEQYF
TGTGCCAGCAGCTCGAGTGGGACTACCGAACTGGGTGGCGAGCAGTACTTC
>TRBD1|TRBJ2-3|few|TRBV7-3
CASSLAPGQGVDTQYF
TGTGCCAGCAGCTTAGCGCCGGGACAGGGGGTAGATACGCAGTATTTT
>.|TRBJ2-7|many|TRBV24-1
CATSESGYEQYF
TGTGCCACCAGTGAATCAGGCTACGAGCAGTACTTC
>.|TRBJ2-1|many|TRBV28
CASSLDPRYNEQFF
TGTGCCAGCAGTTTGGACCCCCGCTACAATGAGCAGTTCTTC
>TRBD2|TRBJ2-2|.|TRBV7-2
CASSLARDSGILAGELFF
TGTGCCAGCAGCTTAGCCCGGGATAGCGGGATTTTGGCCGGGGAGCTGTTTTTT
>.|TRBJ2-2|.|TRBV5-1
CASRGDSTGELFF
TGTGCCAGCAGGGGGGACTCCACCGGGGAGCTGTTTTTT
>.|TRBJ1-2|.|TRBV2
CASSERTHGDTF
TGTGCCAGCAGTGAGAGGACACACGGAGACACCTTC
>TRBD2|TRBJ2-2|.|TRBV5-1
CASSLTGTTNTGELFF
TGCGCCAGCAGCTTGACCGGGACTACGAACACCGGGGAGCTGTTTTTT
>TRBD1|TRBJ1-2|few|TRBV6-1
CASSEDLGQGAPGYTF
TGTGCCAGCAGTGAAGATTTGGGACAGGGGGCGCCCGGCTACACCTTC
>TRBD2|TRBJ2-3|few|TRBV18
CASSQREDTDTQYF
TGTGCCAGCTCACAGCGGGAGGACACAGATACGCAGTATTTT
>TRBD2|TRBJ2-1|many|TRBV7-3
CASSNSDSLSSGRNNEQFF
TGTGCCAGCAGCAATTCCGACAGTTTATCCAGCGGGAGAAACAATGAGCAGTTCTTC
>.|TRBJ1-1|.|TRBV29-1
CSTLGSTEAFF
TGCAGCACCCTGGGGTCCACTGAAGCTTTCTTT
>.|TRBJ2-3|many|TRBV6-9
CASSYGFRVGTDTQYF
TGTGCCAGCAGTTACGGCTTCAGGGTAGGAACAGATACGCAGTATTTT
>.|TRBJ2-1|many|TRBV27
CASSLPSDPAWDEQFF
TGTGCCAGCAGTTTACCTTCCGACCCCGCATGGGATGAGCAGTTCTTC
>.|TRBJ1-2|.|TRBV27
CTSRPGGYYGYTF
TGTACCAGCAGACCTGGAGGGTACTATGGCTACACCTTC
>.|TRBJ1-5|.|TRBV12-3/TRBV12-4
CASSLAVDQPQHF
TGTGCCAGCAGTTTAGCCGTGGATCAGCCCCAGCATTTT
>TRBD1|TRBJ2-4|.|TRBV6-1
CASEIGQGAQNIQYF
TGTGCCAGCGAGATTGGACAGGGCGCTCAAAACATTCAGTACTTC
>TRBD1|TRBJ2-7|few|TRBV25-1
CASSELGTGNYEQYF
TGTGCCAGCAGTGAATTGGGGACAGGCAACTACGAGCAGTACTTC
>TRBD2|TRBJ2-1|once|TRBV9
CASSQVGLAGTNEQFF
TGTGCCAGCAGCCAAGTAGGGCTAGCGGGAACCAATGAGCAGTTCTTC
>.|TRBJ2-7|few|TRBV20-1
CSARRGGDRLGEQYF
TGCAGTGCTAGACGAGGGGGGGACCGGCTAGGCGAGCAGTACTTC
>TRBD2|TRBJ2-3|many|TRBV28
CASRQPPGLAGGRTDTQYF
TGTGCCAGCAGACAACCACCGGGACTAGCGGGAGGGAGGACAGATACGCAGTATTTT
>TRBD2|TRBJ2-1|many|TRBV12-3/TRBV12-4
CASTTRTSGSEQFF
TGTGCCAGCACCACGAGGACTAGCGGGAGTGAGCAGTTCTTC
>TRBD2|TRBJ2-1|.|TRBV11-2
CASSLRLAGGAEQFF
TGTGCCAGCAGCCTAAGACTAGCGGGAGGAGCTGAGCAGTTCTTC
>TRBD1|TRBJ2-7|many|TRBV7-9
CASSPADRDEQYF
TGTGCCAGCAGCCCCGCCGACAGGGACGAGCAGTACTTC
>TRBD1|TRBJ2-7|many|TRBV30
CAWSSGTGSEQYF
TGTGCCTGGTCCTCCGGGACAGGGTCCGAGCAGTACTTC
>.|TRBJ2-3|many|TRBV20-1
CSANRELEDTQYF
TGCAGTGCTAACCGGGAGCTGGAAGATACGCAGTATTTT
>.|TRBJ1-4|few|TRBV6-1
CASNPPGGTNEKLFF
TGTGCCAGCAACCCCCCTGGGGGGACTAATGAAAAACTGTTTTTT
>.|TRBJ2-3|many|TRBV5-1
CASSFRAARTDTQYF
TGCGCCAGCAGCTTTCGAGCTGCGAGGACAGATACGCAGTATTTT
>.|TRBJ1-5|.|TRBV19
CASSILQGQPQHF
TGTGCCAGTAGTATTTTACAGGGTCAGCCCCAGCATTTT
>TRBD1|TRBJ2-3|few|TRBV24-1
CATSDFVTGITDTQYF
TGTGCCACCAGTGACTTTGTGACAGGGATCACAGATACGCAGTATTTT
>.|TRBJ1-5|many|TRBV11-2
CASSLDLSNQPQHF
TGTGCCAGCTCACTGGACCTAAGCAATCAGCCCCAGCATTTT
>TRBD1|TRBJ2-7|few|TRBV7-8
CASRPGQGAGNEQYF
TGTGCCAGCAGACCGGGACAGGGGGCAGGGAACGAGCAGTACTTC
>TRBD1|TRBJ2-7|.|TRBV18
CASQAGTGLSYEQYF
TGTGCCAGTCAAGCCGGGACAGGTCTTAGCTACGAGCAGTACTTC
>TRBD2|TRBJ2-1|.|TRBV6-2/TRBV6-3
CASSPPGLAGRGEQFF
TGTGCCAGCAGTCCCCCGGGACTAGCGGGACGAGGGGAGCAGTTCTTC
>TRBD2|TRBJ2-7|many|TRBV2
CASMTGGSYEQYF
TGTGCCAGCATGACGGGAGGGTCCTACGAGCAGTACTTC
>TRBD1|TRBJ1-4|few|TRBV25-1
CASSRGQPNEKLFF
TGTGCCAGCAGCAGGGGACAGCCAAATGAAAAACTGTTTTTT
>TRBD2|TRBJ2-7|many|TRBV20-1
CSAKSASGSYEQYF
TGCAGTGCTAAATCGGCTAGCGGGAGCTACGAGCAGTACTTC
>.|TRBJ1-3|.|TRBV12-5
CASGLGSGSGNTIYF
TGTGCTAGTGGTTTGGGGTCAGGGTCTGGAAACACCATATATTTT
>TRBD2|TRBJ2-3|many|TRBV11-2
CASSLASGYSTDTQYF
TGTGCCAGCAGCTTGGCTAGCGGGTACAGCACAGATACGCAGTATTTT